One and the same sample provided the 18 T cell receptor beta chains below, sequenced in a study of blood T cell repertoires in COVID-19. Produced via immunoSEQ multiplex PCR; TCRdb's table is partial and in-frame only. The sample carries about 280,000 clones, around 92% recorded once. Sequencing was performed on peripheral blood. Every receptor here comes from a young woman with COVID-19, enrolled during active disease.

This clone was observed once. The chain joins TRBV4-2 to TRBJ1-1; tentative D call: TRBD1 (5 bases). The length of the CDR3 is 15 residues. Per the germline V gene, CDR1 is LGHNA and CDR2 is YNFKEQ. V shed 4 bases and J shed 6 bases, with 18 bases lying between them. CDR3 region: CASSPTPGTSAEAFF. DNA of the CDR3: TGTGCCAGCAGCCCCACCCCCGGGACTTCGGCTGAAGCTTTCTTT.

The V and J genes are TRBV29-1 and TRBJ1-2; 9 bases are a match to TRBD1. J lost 6 bases, V lost 4 bases, and 6 bases had no gene match. From germline, CDR1 is SQVTM and CDR2 ANQGSEA. CDR3 length: 13 amino acids. The CDR3 loop reads CSVGSGQGNGYTF. As DNA, the CDR3 is TGCAGCGTTGGATCGGGACAGGGTAATGGCTACACCTTC.

V usage is TRBV12-3 or TRBV12-4 and J usage is TRBJ2-5; TRBD1 might be the D (5 bases). The CDR3 loop spans 13 amino acids. The V gene lost 4 bases and the J gene lost 4 bases, with 10 bases spanning the gap. The chain's CDR3 is CASSSGHPETQYF. In nucleotides, the CDR3 is TGTGCCAGCAGTTCAGGACACCCAGAGACCCAGTACTTC.

The J gene is TRBJ2-3, the V gene TRBV29-1; D is ambiguous. Germline-derived CDR1 and CDR2 are SQVTM and ANQGSEA. The CDR3 spans 11 residues. Trimming stripped 2 bases from V and 2 bases from J, with 2 bases between. The CDR3 reads CSVELTDTQYF. CDR3 in DNA: TGCAGCGTTGAACTCACAGATACGCAGTATTTT.

The chain employs TRBV2 and TRBJ1-2; D gene ambiguous. Per the germline V gene, CDR1 is SNHLY and CDR2 is FYNNEI. The CDR3 is 15 residues long. Trimming took 0 bases from V and 4 from J, leaving 12 bases between them. CDR3 bases: TGTGCCAGCAGTGAAGCGCTTCCAGGCAGCTATGGCTACACCTTC. This encodes CASSEALPGSYGYTF.

The CDR3 protein is CASSTDGGLDYGYTF. For the CDR3, the DNA is TGCGCCAGCAGCACGGACGGGGGTTTGGACTATGGCTACACCTTC. This chain uses TRBV5-1 with TRBJ1-2, with a possible D match to TRBD1 (5 bases). The germline gives CDR1 SGHRS, CDR2 YFSETQ. V shed 4 bases and J shed 3 bases, with 16 bases lying between them. The CDR3 consists of 15 residues.

This sequence joins TRBV6-4 and TRBJ2-3; 7 bases align to TRBD2. The V gene's germline CDR1 is MRHNA and CDR2 SNTAGT. The CDR3 is 15 residues long. The trim removed 5 bases at V and 0 bases at J, leaving 5 bases unmatched. The CDR3 nucleotides read TGTGCCAGCAGTCTCGACGGGGGGAGCACAGATACGCAGTATTTT. It encodes CASSLDGGSTDTQYF.

This clone was found once. The chain employs TRBV6-1 and TRBJ2-3; D is unclear. V was pared by 1 base and J by 7 bases, with 6 bases between. Germline assignment: CDR1 MNHNS and CDR2 SASEGT. CDR3 length: 12 amino acids. The CDR3 region is CASSEGVYTQYF. The CDR3 nucleotides read TGTGCCAGCAGTGAAGGCGTCTATACGCAGTATTTT.

The chain carries TRBV10-1 and TRBJ1-1, with a weak D call TRBD1 (5 bases). Looked up from germline, CDR1 is WNHNN and CDR2 is SYGVQD (reference sequence). The CDR3 is 18 residues long. V was shortened by 6 bases and J by 1 base, with 24 bases between the two germline ends. The CDR3 nucleotides are TGCGCCAGCAGCCAAAATCCCCGACAAGGGGATCCGAACACTGAAGCTTTCTTT. It encodes CASSQNPRQGDPNTEAFF.

The chain combines TRBV12-5 with TRBJ1-2, with D unresolved. Between the trimmed V and J ends, which lost 3 bases and 8 bases, there was a span of 7 bases. This CDR3 is 11 amino acids long. Germline V gene data show CDR1 as LGHNT and CDR2 as FRNRAP. The CDR3 sequence is CASGFLMGYTF. The CDR3 DNA sequence: TGTGCTAGTGGTTTCCTAATGGGCTACACCTTC.

The chain is built from TRBV5-1 and TRBJ2-7; 9 bases are a match to TRBD1. Germline values: CDR1 SGHRS, CDR2 YFSETQ. This CDR3 region has 14 residues. J lost 9 bases, V lost 2 bases, and 9 bases had no gene match. CDR3 protein: CASSFTGGEWVQYF. DNA for the CDR3: TGCGCCAGCAGCTTTACAGGGGGCGAGTGGGTGCAGTACTTC.

This sequence joins TRBV19 and TRBJ1-5; no definite D call. Germline V gene data show CDR1 as LNHDA and CDR2 as SQIVND (reference sequence). Trimming took 3 bases from V and 2 from J, leaving 5 bases between them. The CDR3 sequence is 13 residues long. CDR3 sequence (DNA): TGTGCCAGTAGTATTTCCGGCAATCAGCCCCAGCATTTT. Protein sequence: CASSISGNQPQHF.

The chain is built from TRBV7-6 and TRBJ1-1; TRBD1 matches at 9 bases. The CDR3 has 15 residues. Germline V gene sequence: CDR1 SGHVS, CDR2 FNYEAQ. With V trimmed by 3 bases and J by 1 base, 3 bases remained unmatched. CDR3 amino acids: CASSFRDRANTEAFF. In DNA form, the CDR3 reads TGTGCCAGCAGCTTCCGGGACAGGGCGAACACTGAAGCTTTCTTT.

The gene calls are TRBV28 and TRBJ2-2, with unresolved D. CDR3 length equals 12 residues. Germline-derived CDR1 and CDR2 are MDHEN and SYDVKM. Trimming took off 9 bases at V and 1 base at J, with 6 bases between the two ends. The CDR3 coding sequence is TGTGCCAGTTCAGGGAACACCGGGGAGCTGTTTTTT. Amino acids: CASSGNTGELFF.

The genes are TRBV7-2 and TRBJ2-3, with 10 positions matching TRBD2. V shed 4 bases and J 2 bases; nucleotides not matched to a gene: 6. This CDR3 has 16 residues. Per the germline V gene, CDR1 is SGHTA and CDR2 is FQGNSA. The DNA of the CDR3 is TGTGCCAGCAGCTATTACGGACTAGCGGTCACAGATACGCAGTATTTT. It translates to CASSYYGLAVTDTQYF.

The chain combines TRBV5-8 with TRBJ1-1; maybe TRBD1 (6 bases). Looked up from germline, CDR1 is SGHTS and CDR2 is YDEGEE. V shed 2 bases and J shed 4 bases, with 9 bases lying between them. The CDR3 spans 13 residues. DNA for the CDR3: TGTGCCAGCAGCTTCGAGACAGGCACTGAAGCTTTCTTT. Translated, it gives CASSFETGTEAFF.

The chain employs TRBV6-5 and TRBJ1-1; D gene unclear. The CDR3 has 13 residues. Per germline, CDR1 MNHEY and CDR2 SVGAGI. Trimming took off 6 bases at V and 0 bases at J, with 8 bases between the two ends. The CDR3 spells CASSLTMNTEAFF. The DNA of the CDR3 is TGTGCCAGCAGCCTTACAATGAACACTGAAGCTTTCTTT.

The chain employs TRBV5-4 and TRBJ1-5; the match to TRBD1 covers 10 bases. CDR3 length equals 15 residues. Losses at the gene ends were 3 bases for V and 4 bases for J; bases not matched to a gene: 4. Germline loops: CDR1 SGHNT, CDR2 YYREEE (reference sequence). The CDR3 sequence is CASSSDRGLNQPQHF. For the CDR3, the DNA is TGTGCCAGCAGCTCCGACAGGGGGCTTAATCAGCCCCAGCATTTT.